A selection of T cell receptor beta chains follows, all from one sample in a study of cytomegalovirus exposure and HLA in healthy donors. The data were produced by immunoSEQ multiplex PCR, yet TCRdb's version contains in-frame clones alone and is incomplete. The sample gives more than 55,000 clones, roughly 84% of which show up once; about 1.6% is in the top ten. The sample consisted of PBMCs. These TCRs come from a human donor in good health. Each CDR3 is given without its conserved first and last residue. Each record gives: J gene, V gene, CDR3 protein.

TRBJ1-2,TRBV15,ATSSTQGQGYT
TRBJ1-1,TRBV7-9,ASSFAHTGRDTEAF
TRBJ2-3,TRBV9,ASSPGTSVWSGDTQY
TRBJ1-2,TRBV5-1,ASRRTGNGLANYGYT
TRBJ2-7,TRBV7-9,SSSFGTGGYEQY
TRBJ1-5,TRBV6-6,ASSYWGTVDQPQH
TRBJ1-1,TRBV15,ATSNGSANKNTEAF
-,TRBV7-2,ASSLTAGQGDEQY
TRBJ2-3,TRBV6-4,ASSDEGSTDTQY
TRBJ2-1,TRBV10-1,ASSETRTSGRPHNEQF
TRBJ1-2,TRBV6-5,ASSSSLANYGYT
TRBJ2-1,TRBV9,ASSTQTRPRSGDSYNEQF
TRBJ1-1,TRBV18,ASSPGTANTEAF
TRBJ2-7,TRBV7-2,ASSLGAFPYEQY
TRBJ2-1,TRBV9,ASSFSAGDLYNEQF
TRBJ1-1,TRBV7-8,ASSLADRGEAF
TRBJ2-1,TRBV7-3,ASSFGGPHNEQF
TRBJ1-2,TRBV4-3,ASSQVPQGDGYT
TRBJ2-3,TRBV5-4,ASSKTSTDTQY
TRBJ2-7,TRBV7-6,ASSLWGWASQQY
TRBJ2-1,TRBV28,ASSFISGRPSSYNEQF
TRBJ2-5,TRBV11-1,ASSSRRGSQETQY
TRBJ2-2,TRBV10-3,ATLSINTGELF
TRBJ2-7,TRBV30,AWRSRTVSSYEQY
TRBJ2-1,TRBV7-6,ASSFGGIYEQF
TRBJ2-6,TRBV6-5,AATGASGANVLT
TRBJ2-3,TRBV5-4,ASTPGHSGGALDTQY
TRBJ2-7,TRBV27,FFKQKAAYEQY
TRBJ2-7,TRBV11-3,ASSLDRDRGSYEQY
TRBJ2-7,TRBV4-1,ASSQRQTGSVGYEQY
TRBJ2-1,TRBV27,ASSLGAGGPYNEQF
TRBJ1-1,TRBV19,ASSIESWGRDRGPEAF
TRBJ1-1,TRBV6-1,ASSGEIEAF
TRBJ2-7,TRBV7-9,ASSDSSAEQY
TRBJ1-1,TRBV5-1,ASMTGQGSRNTAF
TRBJ2-7,TRBV7-2,ASTILSGVGYEQY
TRBJ2-2,TRBV7-3,ASSFRSGGAAGELF
TRBJ2-2,TRBV2,ASSEGRLARYTGELF
TRBJ2-4,TRBV4-3,ASSQPTGGRTSGSGVQNIQY
TRBJ2-1,TRBV30,AWAKGQGDLNEQF
TRBJ2-5,TRBV10-3,AIREDRSQETQY